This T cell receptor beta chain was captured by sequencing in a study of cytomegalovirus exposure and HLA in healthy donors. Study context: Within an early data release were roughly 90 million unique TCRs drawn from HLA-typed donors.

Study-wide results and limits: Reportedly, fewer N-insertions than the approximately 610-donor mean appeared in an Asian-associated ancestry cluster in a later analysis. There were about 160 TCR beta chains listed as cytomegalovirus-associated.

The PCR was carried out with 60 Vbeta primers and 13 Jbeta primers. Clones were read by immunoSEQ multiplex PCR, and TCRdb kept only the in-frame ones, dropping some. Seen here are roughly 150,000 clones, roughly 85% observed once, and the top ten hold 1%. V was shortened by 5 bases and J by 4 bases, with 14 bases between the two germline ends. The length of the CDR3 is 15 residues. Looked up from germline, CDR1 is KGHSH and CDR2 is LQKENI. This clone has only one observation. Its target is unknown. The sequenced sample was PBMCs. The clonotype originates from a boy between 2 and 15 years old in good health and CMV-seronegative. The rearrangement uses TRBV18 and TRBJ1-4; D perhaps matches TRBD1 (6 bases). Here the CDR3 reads CASSEGQFGNEKLFF. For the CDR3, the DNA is TGTGCCAGCTCAGAAGGACAGTTCGGTAATGAAAAACTGTTTTTT.